Included here is one TCR beta chain sequence, with context. Trimming removed 3 bases from V and 7 bases from J; junction bases left unmatched: 8. Per germline, CDR1 LNHNV and CDR2 YYDKDF (reference sequence). This CDR3 is 14 amino acids long. Authors' analysis steps: Using reference gene primer amplification, nucleated cell counts were estimated. TCRdb keeps only in-frame clones here, not all; method: immunoSEQ multiplex PCR. V, J and clone size are taken as reported in that table, and D and trimming were inferred from the DNA itself. Here the sample spans about 380,000 clones, roughly 90% being singletons. The data belong to a study of blood T cell repertoires in COVID-19. At the level of the study: Samples taken during acute and convalescent COVID-19 were collected in the United States, Italy and Spain. PBMCs, B-cell-depleted T cells, or T cells provided the cDNA or gDNA that made up the material.

The sequence derives from a man aged 35 to 55 with acute or convalescent COVID-19. V gene TRBV15 combines with J gene TRBJ1-1; TRBD1 aligns across 7 bases. Specimen: peripheral blood. CDR3 amino acids: CATSSTQGRGEAFF. The DNA for the CDR3 is TGTGCCACCAGCAGCACACAGGGGCGAGGTGAAGCTTTCTTT.